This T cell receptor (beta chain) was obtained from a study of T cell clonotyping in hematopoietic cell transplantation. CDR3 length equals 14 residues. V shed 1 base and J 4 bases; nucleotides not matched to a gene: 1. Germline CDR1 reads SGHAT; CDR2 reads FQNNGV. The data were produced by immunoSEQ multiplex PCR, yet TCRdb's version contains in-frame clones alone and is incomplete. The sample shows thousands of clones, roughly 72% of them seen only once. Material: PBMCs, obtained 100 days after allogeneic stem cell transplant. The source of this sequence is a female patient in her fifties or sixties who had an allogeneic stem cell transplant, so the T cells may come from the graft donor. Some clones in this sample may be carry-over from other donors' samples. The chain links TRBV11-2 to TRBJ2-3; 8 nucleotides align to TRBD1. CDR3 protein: CASSLGTGPDTQYF. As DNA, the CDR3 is TGTGCCAGCAGCTTAGGGACAGGGCCAGATACGCAGTATTTT.